The rows below give T cell receptor beta chains drawn from one sample of a study of beta chain features in type 1 diabetes. Some clones are missing from TCRdb's copy, which holds only in-frame ones; the method was immunoSEQ multiplex PCR. The table records 120,000 to 150,000 clones, more than 9% of them present only once. The sample comprised naive CD4+ T cells from blood. The source is a man younger than 35 in good health. Each CDR3 is given without its conserved first and last residue. Fields, in order: V gene, J gene, CDR3 protein.

TRBV19	TRBJ1-5	ASSPRDSGNQPQH
TRBV7-2	TRBJ1-6	ASSSSGLGGSPLH
TRBV11-2	TRBJ2-3	ASSPLAGGTDTQY
TRBV13	TRBJ1-6	ASSSQGDSYNSPLH
TRBV5-1	TRBJ2-5	ASSQGARETQY
TRBV5-6	TRBJ2-4	ASSLGGALAKNIQY
TRBV6-5	TRBJ1-2	ASRQQGVMRYT
TRBV9	TRBJ2-7	ASSAGLAGLEQY
TRBV4-1	TRBJ2-5	ASSPPKGLAGEETQY
TRBV19	TRBJ1-5	ASSIASGQGGQPQH
TRBV2	TRBJ1-2	ASSERQSGYT
TRBV30	TRBJ2-5	AWSRGLVQETQY
TRBV11-2	TRBJ2-2	ASSEGGAARTGELF
TRBV6-1	TRBJ1-1	ASKTNMNTEAF